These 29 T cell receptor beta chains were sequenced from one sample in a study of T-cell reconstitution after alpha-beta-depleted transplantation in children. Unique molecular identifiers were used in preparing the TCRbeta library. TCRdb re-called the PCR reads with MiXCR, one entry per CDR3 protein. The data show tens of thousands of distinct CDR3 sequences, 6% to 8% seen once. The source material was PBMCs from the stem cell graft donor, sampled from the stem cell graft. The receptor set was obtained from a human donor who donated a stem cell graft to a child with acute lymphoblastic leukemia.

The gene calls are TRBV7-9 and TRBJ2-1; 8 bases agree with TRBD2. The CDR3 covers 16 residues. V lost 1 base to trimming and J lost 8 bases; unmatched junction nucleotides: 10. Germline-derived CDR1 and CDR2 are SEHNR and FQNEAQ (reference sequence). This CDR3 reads CASSLGSSGRDYEQFF. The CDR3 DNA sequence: TGTGCCAGCAGCTTAGGAAGTTCCGGGAGGGATTATGAGCAGTTCTTC.

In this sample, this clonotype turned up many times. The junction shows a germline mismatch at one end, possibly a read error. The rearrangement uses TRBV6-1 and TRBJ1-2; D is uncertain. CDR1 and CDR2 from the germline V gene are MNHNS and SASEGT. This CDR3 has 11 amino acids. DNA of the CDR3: TGTGCCAGCAGCGAAGTGTGGGGCTACACCTTC. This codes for CASSEVWGYTF.

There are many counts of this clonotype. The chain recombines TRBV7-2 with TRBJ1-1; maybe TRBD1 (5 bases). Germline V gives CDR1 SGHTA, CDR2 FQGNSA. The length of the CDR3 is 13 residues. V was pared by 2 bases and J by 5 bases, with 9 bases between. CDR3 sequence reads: CASSLYQGTEAFF. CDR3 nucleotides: TGTGCCAGCAGCTTATACCAGGGAACTGAAGCTTTCTTT.

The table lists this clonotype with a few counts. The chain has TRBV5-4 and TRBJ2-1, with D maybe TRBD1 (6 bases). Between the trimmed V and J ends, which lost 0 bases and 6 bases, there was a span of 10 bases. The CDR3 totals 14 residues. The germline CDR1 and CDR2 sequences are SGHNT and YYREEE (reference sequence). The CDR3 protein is CASSLVGGLNEQFF. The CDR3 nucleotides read TGTGCCAGCAGCTTGGTTGGGGGCCTCAATGAGCAGTTCTTC.

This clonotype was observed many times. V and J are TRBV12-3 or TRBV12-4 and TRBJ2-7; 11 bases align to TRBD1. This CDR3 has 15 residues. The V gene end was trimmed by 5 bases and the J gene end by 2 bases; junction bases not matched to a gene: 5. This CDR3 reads CASSPTGQGAYEQYF. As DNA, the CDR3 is TGTGCCAGCAGTCCGACGGGACAGGGGGCCTACGAGCAGTACTTC.

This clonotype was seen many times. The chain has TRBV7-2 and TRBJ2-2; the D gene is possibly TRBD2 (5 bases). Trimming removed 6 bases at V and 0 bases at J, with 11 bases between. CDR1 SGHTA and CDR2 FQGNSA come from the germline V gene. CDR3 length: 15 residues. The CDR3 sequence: CASRGKRTNTGELFF. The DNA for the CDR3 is TGTGCCAGCAGGGGCAAGCGGACGAACACCGGGGAGCTGTTTTTT.

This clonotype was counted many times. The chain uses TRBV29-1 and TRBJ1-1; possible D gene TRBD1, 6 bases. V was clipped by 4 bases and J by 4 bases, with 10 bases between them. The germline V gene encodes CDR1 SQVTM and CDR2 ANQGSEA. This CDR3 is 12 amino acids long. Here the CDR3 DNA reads TGCAGCGTTGGGGGGCTAGGCACTGAAGCTTTCTTT. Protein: CSVGGLGTEAFF.

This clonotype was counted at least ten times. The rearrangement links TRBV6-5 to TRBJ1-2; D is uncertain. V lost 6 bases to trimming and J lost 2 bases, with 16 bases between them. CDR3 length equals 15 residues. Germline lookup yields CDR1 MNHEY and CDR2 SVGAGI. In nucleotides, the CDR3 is TGTGCCAGCAGCCATAACCTAGGCCACAACTATGGCTACACCTTC. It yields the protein CASSHNLGHNYGYTF.

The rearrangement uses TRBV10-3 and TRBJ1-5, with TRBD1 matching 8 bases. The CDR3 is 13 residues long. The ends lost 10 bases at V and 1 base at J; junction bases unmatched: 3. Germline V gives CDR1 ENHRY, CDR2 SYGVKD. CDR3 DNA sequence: TGTGCCACCCGGACAGGGAGCAATCAGCCCCAGCATTTT. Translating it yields CATRTGSNQPQHF.

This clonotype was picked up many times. As DNA, the CDR3 is TGTGCCAGCAGCTTAGCCGGGGGGACTAGCGGGGTATCAGATACGCAGTATTTT. Translating it yields CASSLAGGTSGVSDTQYF. The chain couples TRBV7-2 to TRBJ2-3, with 13 bases matching TRBD2. The CDR3 extends over 18 amino acids. Per the germline V gene, CDR1 is SGHTA and CDR2 is FQGNSA. Germline trimming cut 0 bases from V and 4 bases from J; bases unmatched to any gene: 7.

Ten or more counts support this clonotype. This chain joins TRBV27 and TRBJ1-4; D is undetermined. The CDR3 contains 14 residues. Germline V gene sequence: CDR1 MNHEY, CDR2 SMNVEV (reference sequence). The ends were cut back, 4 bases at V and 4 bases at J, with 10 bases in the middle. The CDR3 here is CASSSFGYNEKLFF. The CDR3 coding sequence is TGTGCCAGCAGTTCGTTCGGGTATAATGAAAAACTGTTTTTT.

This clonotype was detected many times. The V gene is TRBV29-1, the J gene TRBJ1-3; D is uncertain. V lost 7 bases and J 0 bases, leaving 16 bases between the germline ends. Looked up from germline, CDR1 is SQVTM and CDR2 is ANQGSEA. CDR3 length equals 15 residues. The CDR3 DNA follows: TGCAGCGCAGCTGGAAGTCTGAGCTCTGGAAACACCATATATTTT. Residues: CSAAGSLSSGNTIYF. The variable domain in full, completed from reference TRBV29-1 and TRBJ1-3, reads SAVISQKPSRDICQRGTSLTIQCQVDSQVTMMFWYRQQPGQSLTLIATANQGSEATYESGFVIDKFPISRPNLTFSTLTVSNMSPEDSSIYLCSAAGSLSSGNTIYFGEGSWLTVV.

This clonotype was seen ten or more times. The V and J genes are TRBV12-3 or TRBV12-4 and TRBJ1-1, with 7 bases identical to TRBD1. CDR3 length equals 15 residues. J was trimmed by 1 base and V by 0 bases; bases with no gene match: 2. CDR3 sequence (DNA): TGTGCCAGCAGTTTAGCGCAGGGGGGGAACACTGAAGCTTTCTTT. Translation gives CASSLAQGGNTEAFF.

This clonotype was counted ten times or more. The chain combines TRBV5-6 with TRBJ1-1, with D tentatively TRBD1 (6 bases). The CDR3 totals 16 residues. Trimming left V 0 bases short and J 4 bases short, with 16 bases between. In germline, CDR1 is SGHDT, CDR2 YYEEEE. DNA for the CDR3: TGTGCCAGCAGCTTGGGAGTGGGGGCCCGGGCCACTGAAGCTTTCTTT. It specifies CASSLGVGARATEAFF.

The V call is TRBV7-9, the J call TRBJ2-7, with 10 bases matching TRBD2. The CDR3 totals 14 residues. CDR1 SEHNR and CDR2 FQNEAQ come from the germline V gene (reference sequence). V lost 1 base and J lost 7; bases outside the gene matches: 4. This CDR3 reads CASSLVAGGGEQYF. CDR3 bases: TGTGCCAGCAGCTTAGTAGCGGGGGGCGGAGAGCAGTACTTC.

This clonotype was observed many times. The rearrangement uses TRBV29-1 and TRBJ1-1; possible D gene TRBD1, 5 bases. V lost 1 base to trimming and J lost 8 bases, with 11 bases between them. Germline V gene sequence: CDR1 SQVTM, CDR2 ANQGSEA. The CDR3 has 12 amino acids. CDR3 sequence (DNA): TGCAGCGTTGAAGGTGGGGCCGGGGAAGCTTTCTTT. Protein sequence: CSVEGGAGEAFF.

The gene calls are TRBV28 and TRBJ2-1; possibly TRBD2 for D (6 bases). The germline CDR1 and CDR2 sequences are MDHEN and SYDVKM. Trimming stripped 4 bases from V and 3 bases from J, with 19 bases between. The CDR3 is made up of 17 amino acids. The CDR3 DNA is TGTGCCAGCAGTTCAAACCCCATTGGGGGGTACTACAATGAGCAGTTCTTC. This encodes CASSSNPIGGYYNEQFF.

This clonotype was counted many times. The CDR3 sequence: CASSQVPGQSYEQYF. CDR3 sequence (DNA): TGTGCCAGCAGCCAAGTGCCGGGACAGTCCTACGAGCAGTACTTC. The chain couples TRBV3-1 to TRBJ2-7; 7 nucleotides agree with TRBD1. V gave up 1 base and J gave up 1 base; unmatched junction bases: 4. The CDR3 length is 15 residues. Per germline, CDR1 LGHDT and CDR2 YNNKEL (reference sequence).

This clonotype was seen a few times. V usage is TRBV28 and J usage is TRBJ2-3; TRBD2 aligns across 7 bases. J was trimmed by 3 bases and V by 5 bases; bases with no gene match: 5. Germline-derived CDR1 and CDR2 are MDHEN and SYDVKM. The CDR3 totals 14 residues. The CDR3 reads CASSPRTRTDTQYF. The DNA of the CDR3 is TGTGCCAGCAGTCCCCGGACTAGAACAGATACGCAGTATTTT.

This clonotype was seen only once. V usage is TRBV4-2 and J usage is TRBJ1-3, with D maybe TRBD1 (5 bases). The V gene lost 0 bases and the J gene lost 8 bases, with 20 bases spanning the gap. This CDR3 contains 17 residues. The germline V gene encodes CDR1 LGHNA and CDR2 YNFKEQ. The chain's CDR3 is CASSQDLSGLGGDTIYF. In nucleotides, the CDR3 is TGTGCCAGCAGCCAAGATCTATCAGGGTTGGGAGGAGACACCATATATTTT.

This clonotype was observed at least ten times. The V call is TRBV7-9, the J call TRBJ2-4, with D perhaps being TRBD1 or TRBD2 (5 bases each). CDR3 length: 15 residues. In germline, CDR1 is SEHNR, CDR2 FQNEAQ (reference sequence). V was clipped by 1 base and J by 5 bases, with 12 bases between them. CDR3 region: CASSLGGTRQNIQYF. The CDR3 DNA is TGTGCCAGCAGCTTAGGGGGGACCCGGCAAAACATTCAGTACTTC.

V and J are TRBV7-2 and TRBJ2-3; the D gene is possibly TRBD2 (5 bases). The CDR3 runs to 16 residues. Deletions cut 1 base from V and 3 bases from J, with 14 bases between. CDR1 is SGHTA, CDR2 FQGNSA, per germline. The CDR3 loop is CASSLVSSPGTDTQYF. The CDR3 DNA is TGTGCCAGCAGCTTAGTCTCTAGCCCCGGAACAGATACGCAGTATTTT.

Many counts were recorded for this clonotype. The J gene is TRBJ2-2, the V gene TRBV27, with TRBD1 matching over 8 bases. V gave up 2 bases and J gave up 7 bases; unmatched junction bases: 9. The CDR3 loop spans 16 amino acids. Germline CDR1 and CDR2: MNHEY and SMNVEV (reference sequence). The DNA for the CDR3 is TGTGCCAGCAGTTTAGGGAGACAGGGGAAGGTCGGGGAGCTGTTTTTT. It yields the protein CASSLGRQGKVGELFF.

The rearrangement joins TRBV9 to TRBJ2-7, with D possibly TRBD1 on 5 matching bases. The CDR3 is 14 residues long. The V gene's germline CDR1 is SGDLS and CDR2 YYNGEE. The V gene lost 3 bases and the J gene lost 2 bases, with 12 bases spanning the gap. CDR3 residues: CASSDRDSTYEQYF. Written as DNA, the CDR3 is TGTGCCAGCAGCGACCGAGACAGTACCTACGAGCAGTACTTC.

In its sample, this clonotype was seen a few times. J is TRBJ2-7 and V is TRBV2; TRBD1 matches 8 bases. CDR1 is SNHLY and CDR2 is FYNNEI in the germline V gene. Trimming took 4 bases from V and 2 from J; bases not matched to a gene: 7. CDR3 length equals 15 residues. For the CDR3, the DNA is TGTGCCAGCAGTGTCTCGACCAGGGGGCCCTACGAGCAGTACTTC. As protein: CASSVSTRGPYEQYF.

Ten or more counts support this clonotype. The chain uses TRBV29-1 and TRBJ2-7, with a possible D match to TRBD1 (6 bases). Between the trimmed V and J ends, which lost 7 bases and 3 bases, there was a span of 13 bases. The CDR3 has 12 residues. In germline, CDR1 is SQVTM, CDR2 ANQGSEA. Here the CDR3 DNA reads TGCAGCGCGTTGCAGGGGATCTACGAGCAGTACTTC. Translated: CSALQGIYEQYF.

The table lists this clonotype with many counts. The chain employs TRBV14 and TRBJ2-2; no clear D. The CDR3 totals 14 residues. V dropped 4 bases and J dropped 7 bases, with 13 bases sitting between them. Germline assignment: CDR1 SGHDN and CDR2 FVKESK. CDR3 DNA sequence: TGTGCCAGCAGCCCCCAGAAGGGAATCGGGGAGCTGTTTTTT. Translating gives CASSPQKGIGELFF.

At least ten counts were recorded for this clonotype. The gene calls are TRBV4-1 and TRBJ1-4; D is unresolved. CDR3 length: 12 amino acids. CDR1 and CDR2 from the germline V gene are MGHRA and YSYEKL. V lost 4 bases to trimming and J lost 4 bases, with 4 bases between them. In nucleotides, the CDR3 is TGCGCCAGCAGCCTAGTTAATGAAAAACTGTTTTTT. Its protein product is CASSLVNEKLFF.

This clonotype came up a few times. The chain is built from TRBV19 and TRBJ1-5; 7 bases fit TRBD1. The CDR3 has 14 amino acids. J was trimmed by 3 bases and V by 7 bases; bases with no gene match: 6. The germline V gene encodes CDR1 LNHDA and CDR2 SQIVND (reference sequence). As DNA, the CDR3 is TGTGCCAGTAACCCGGGACAGCCCAATCAGCCCCAGCATTTT. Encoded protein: CASNPGQPNQPQHF. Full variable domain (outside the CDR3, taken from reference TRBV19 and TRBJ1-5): DGGITQSPKYLFRKEGQNVTLSCEQNLNHDAMYWYRQDPGQGLRLIYYSQIVNDFQKGDIAEGYSVSREKKESFPLTVTSAQKNPTAFYLCASNPGQPNQPQHFGDGTRLSIL.